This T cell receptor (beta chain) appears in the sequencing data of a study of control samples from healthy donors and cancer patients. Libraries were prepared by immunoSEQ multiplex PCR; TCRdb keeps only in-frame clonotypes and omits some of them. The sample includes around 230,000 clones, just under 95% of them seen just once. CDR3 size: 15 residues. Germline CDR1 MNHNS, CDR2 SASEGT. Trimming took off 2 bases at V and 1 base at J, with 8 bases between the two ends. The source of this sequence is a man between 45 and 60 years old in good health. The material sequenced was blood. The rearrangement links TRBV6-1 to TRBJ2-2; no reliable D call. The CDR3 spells CASSEYGLNTGELFF. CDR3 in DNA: TGTGCCAGCAGTGAATATGGCCTGAACACCGGGGAGCTGTTTTTT.